Each of the 9 T cell receptor beta chains below was sequenced from the same sample in a study of blood T cell repertoires in COVID-19. Repertoires were generated with immunoSEQ multiplex PCR, while TCRdb's copy carries only in-frame clones and drops some. The table shows fewer than 350,000 clones, with about 91% occurring only once. Sequencing used peripheral blood. The source of these receptors is a woman in her 30s with COVID-19, enrolled during active disease.

This chain links TRBV6-2 or TRBV6-3 with TRBJ2-2; 7 nucleotides match TRBD2. V was clipped by 2 bases and J by 4 bases; unmatched bases: 1. This CDR3 is 14 amino acids long. The germline CDR1 and CDR2 sequences are MNHEY and SVGEGT. CDR3 bases: TGTGCCAGCAGTTACGGGAGGGTCACCGGGGAGCTGTTTTTT. Translated, it gives CASSYGRVTGELFF.

This sequence joins TRBV4-1 and TRBJ2-1, with TRBD2 matching over 13 bases. The CDR3 extends over 15 amino acids. From germline, CDR1 is MGHRA and CDR2 YSYEKL. With 4 bases clipped from V and 8 bases from J, the junction kept 5 bases outside the gene matches. CDR3 protein: CASSPTSGGAYEQFF. CDR3 nucleotides: TGCGCCAGCAGCCCAACTAGCGGGGGGGCCTATGAGCAGTTCTTC.

This rearrangement joins TRBV19 to TRBJ2-5, with 8 bases aligning to TRBD1. With V trimmed by 6 bases and J by 1 base, 1 base remained unmatched. This CDR3 region has 13 residues. CDR1 LNHDA and CDR2 SQIVND come from the germline V gene (reference sequence). The CDR3 nucleotides read TGTGCCAGTAGAGACAGGGGCCAAGAGACCCAGTACTTC. This gives the protein CASRDRGQETQYF.

This chain links TRBV2 with TRBJ1-5, with D maybe TRBD1 (5 bases). CDR1 and CDR2 (germline): SNHLY, FYNNEI. V lost 6 bases and J lost 8, with 14 bases in between. The CDR3 extends over 13 amino acids. CDR3 DNA sequence: TGTGCCAGCAGATTGGACAACCCAAAGCCCCAGCATTTT. It yields the protein CASRLDNPKPQHF.

This CDR3 reads CASSLTLADEQYF. For the CDR3, the DNA is TGTGCCAGCAGCTTAACCCTCGCGGACGAGCAGTACTTC. This rearrangement joins TRBV11-3 to TRBJ2-7; D uncertain. This CDR3 has 13 amino acids. Germline lookup yields CDR1 SGHNT and CDR2 YENEEA. Trimming shortened V by 2 bases and J by 5 bases, and 10 bases separated the two germline ends.

V usage is TRBV2 and J usage is TRBJ1-6, with D tentatively TRBD1 (5 bases). This CDR3 region has 14 residues. Germline-derived CDR1 and CDR2 are SNHLY and FYNNEI. Trimming took off 5 bases at V and 9 bases at J, with 14 bases between the two ends. This CDR3 reads CASSPGFASSPLHF. In DNA form, the CDR3 reads TGTGCCAGCAGTCCAGGGTTTGCATCTTCACCCCTCCACTTT. Together with reference TRBV2 and TRBJ1-6, the CDR3 gives the full variable domain: EPEVTQTPSHQVTQMGQEVILRCVPISNHLYFYWYRQILGQKVEFLVSFYNNEISEKSEIFDDQFSVERPDGSNFTLKIRSTKLEDSAMYFCASSPGFASSPLHFGNGTRLTVT.

V is TRBV6-5 and J is TRBJ2-5; 9 positions agree with TRBD1. Germline V lookup: CDR1 MNHEY, CDR2 SVGAGI. The CDR3 is 15 amino acids. The J segment lost 5 bases and the V segment lost 6 bases, leaving 10 bases of the junction unmatched. The CDR3 loop reads CASSPGQGRRETQYF. CDR3 bases: TGTGCCAGCAGCCCGGGACAGGGACGGCGTGAGACCCAGTACTTC.

This clone was observed a single time. CDR3 sequence reads: CASSHSVGLARSEQFF. In nucleotides, the CDR3 is TGTGCCAGCAGCCACTCTGTTGGACTAGCGCGTAGTGAGCAGTTCTTC. The V gene is TRBV3-1 (or the pseudogene TRBV3-2), the J gene TRBJ2-1; TRBD2 matches at 9 bases. The CDR3 runs 16 residues. After removal of 3 bases from V and 9 bases from J, the junction contained 12 bases not matched to a gene. CDR1 is LGHDT, CDR2 YNNKEL, per germline (reference sequence).

The chain combines TRBV24-1 with TRBJ1-3; D may be TRBD1 (6 bases). The V and J ends lost 8 bases and 0 bases respectively, with 19 bases between them. The germline CDR1 and CDR2 sequences are KGHDR and SFDVKD. The CDR3 consists of 17 residues. The CDR3 reads CATTKSQGMISGNTIYF. CDR3 DNA sequence: TGTGCCACCACCAAAAGTCAGGGGATGATCTCTGGAAACACCATATATTTT.